Included here is one T cell receptor (beta chain) sequence, with context. This clone came up many times. No antigen is known for it. No base-level quality is on record; no much larger clone is a single base apart. The cohort comprised 710 or so healthy bone marrow donors. At the time of sampling, every cohort member was nominally healthy, though immune exposures that went unrecorded were likely present. The donor was CMV seronegative and was included in the group of several hundred seronegative cohort members. A peripheral blood sample was provided by each donor, and peripheral blood mononuclear cells were used for TCR beta sequencing. Genomic DNA extraction from the blood cell samples was performed with the Qiagen DNeasy Blood Extraction Kit. Library construction relied on the immunoSEQ multiplex PCR assay. For the multiplex PCR, a mixture combining 60 forward primers for TCR Vbeta segments and 13 reverse primers for TCR Jbeta segments was used. The CDR3 region of rearranged TCR beta genes was amplified from genomic DNA with a multiplex PCR assay. The Illumina HiSeq System was used to sequence the amplified TCR beta libraries as 87-base-pair reads. Turning to the authors' computational methods: Across the 640 or so repertoires, a later analysis counted approximately 83 million unique TCR beta chains, 8.5 million to 12 million of which were shared by at least two donors. A nearest-neighbor algorithm error-corrected the raw reads and collapsed the reads into unique sequences, merging closely related sequences to remove PCR and sequencing errors. CDR3 sequences were aligned to IMGT reference sequences to assign V, D and J gene segments. For a sequence to be retained, a match of at least six nucleotides to both a V gene segment and a J gene segment was required. Rearrangements were called productive when the CDR3 lacked stop codons and stayed in frame with V and J; all others were non-productive. CDR3 was defined by IMGT convention, running from the second conserved V-encoded cysteine to the conserved J-encoded phenylalanine. The earlier analysis of 550 to 650 of the donors excluded any sequence lacking an unambiguous match to a single V gene segment. In an earlier analysis of roughly 600 of the donors, a V segment was called functional when productive rearrangements were above 56.7%, and segregating when the standard deviation between donors exceeded 5%. To diagnose cytomegalovirus status from the catalog of TCR beta chain sequences, a statistical classification framework was built. In a later analysis, TCR nucleotide sequences were compared against IMGT/GENE-DB human TR gene sequences so that V and J genes could be assigned. Using the TCRdist pipeline, a later analysis assigned CDR3 sequences along with most-parsimonious VDJ recombination scenarios. In a later analysis, each TCR beta chain was defined by its CDR3 amino acid sequence together with its V-gene family, and reads without a unique V-gene family were excluded. In a later analysis, 450 to 600 highly shared, low-generation-probability nucleotide sequences were removed to address suspected cross-contamination and a sequencing artifact. A later analysis calculated a clonal expansion index for each public chain from normalized within-repertoire ranks of inferred template counts. Generation probabilities in a later analysis came from a VDJ recombination model fitted to out-of-frame rearrangements, and those results were checked against IGoR. A later analysis scored TCR-TCR, TCR-HLA and TCR-CMV co-occurrence with hypergeometric tests, applying a repertoire-size bias correction to TCR pairs. False discovery rates were estimated in a later analysis by permuting HLA or CMV assignments 20 times. In a later analysis, co-occurring TCRs were grouped with DBSCAN, and TCRdist sequence similarity was added when clustering was performed within HLA-allele-positive subsets. Repertoires with fewer than 30,000 or more than 120,000 public chains, plus five repertoires with anomalous nucleotide sharing, were excluded from co-occurrence clustering. The clones in this table, taken by TCRdb from immuneACCESS, are in-frame only. Not every clone is retained; where verified, under half of the shortfall comes from an unresolved V gene, and the cause of the rest is unknown. The V and J calls and clone size come from that table; D and trimming were worked out from the DNA. The sample table records over 70,000 clones; about 72% of these occur just once. Around 2.3% of the sample goes to the ten largest clones.

The sample originates from a study of cytomegalovirus exposure and HLA in healthy donors (dated by TCRdb to 2016 to 2017). About the study as a whole: According to an earlier analysis of several hundred of the donors, 200 million or so T cells yielded 90 million to 140 million unique TCR beta sequences and 250 to 350 Gb of sequence data. An early release that covered about 640 HLA-typed donors contained around 330 gigabases of sequencing data and 65 million to 100 million unique TCR sequences. The genetic ancestry cluster associated with self-reported Caucasian donors included around four fifths of the roughly 400 genotyped donors. The study aimed to test whether cataloging public T cell receptors could reveal signatures of past pathogen exposure. The T cell repertoires of under 700 subjects were profiled by immunosequencing and related to cytomegalovirus serostatus. Besides the first cohort of around 700 subjects, a separate validation cohort made up of 90 to 150 different subjects was used. To predict cytomegalovirus infection status, the study combined high-throughput TCR immunosequencing, statistical association of individual TCRs with disease status, and machine learning. In a later analysis, previously published TCR beta repertoires from 500 to 750 donors were re-analyzed and high-resolution HLA genotyping was added so that TCR occurrence patterns could be studied. In the later analysis, no new phenotypic data were used to find candidate immune exposures; instead, reliance was placed on TCR beta sequences and their occurrence across donors. An earlier analysis of 587 of the donors applied high-throughput TCR beta sequencing to assess whether each TCR beta V gene segment acted as functional or pseudogenic. Donor age, sex, ethnicity and CMV serostatus were compiled together with the repertoire data. Genome-wide SNP genotypes for about 65% of the 666 donors were used in a later genetic analysis, which treated that subset as a discovery cohort. All discovery cohort repertoires had been generated on a single sequencing platform. Class I and class II HLA loci were covered by the typing at four-digit resolution. Typing coverage differed by locus: A, B, C, DRB1 and DQB1 were typed in roughly 629-640 donors, DQA1 in approximately 520, DPA1 in around 610, and DPB1 in 472. A handful of DR-DQ haplotypes were handled as single units for association and clustering because linkage in the cohort was strong. On average, approximately 250,000 unique TCR beta nucleotide sequences were sequenced per donor among about 400 genotyped donors of the cohort, with around 19% of those sequences being non-productive.

General study outcomes and caveats: According to a later analysis, TCR association rates differed among HLA loci, with DRB1 alleles showing the most associated TCRs and HLA-C alleles showing the fewest. Specific HLA alleles were associated with roughly 16,000 TCR beta sequences at a false discovery rate of 0.05 in a later analysis. The sequencing pipeline was judged likely to have produced a cluster of highly shared sequence variants as a technical artifact. Some 15 rarely observed V segments, including chromosome 9 orphons, were excluded from the earlier analysis of almost 600 of the donors because counts were too low. A further reported finding was that TCR beta sequences accurately predicted the HLA-A and HLA-B alleles for most subjects in the first cohort. According to a later analysis, most CMV-associated TCR beta chains appeared to be HLA-restricted, and the HLA associations seemed to be driven largely by CMV exposure. A later genetic analysis associated a missense DCLRE1C variant with V-gene and J-gene trimming of TCR beta chains, and an independent cohort replicated the association. CMV serostatus was the only immune exposure information available for the cohort. Presence/absence analyses assumed roughly uniform sequencing depth across donors, an assumption that may not hold. Compared with equally common non-associated chains, HLA-associated TCR beta chains in a later analysis were more clonally expanded and had lower generation probabilities. The study listed 164 TCR beta chains as associated with cytomegalovirus. It was suggested by the authors that the approach could potentially be generalized to other disease states and immunological phenotypes. Three of the identified cytomegalovirus-associated TCR beta chains were confirmed in vitro to be specific for cytomegalovirus antigens. Most TCR sequences were seen in very few donors, while some public TCRs were found in many individuals. In an earlier analysis of 500 to 650 of the donors, most TCR beta V segments appeared in productive rearrangements about 87% or about 30% of the time, broadly matching IMGT annotations. This cohort had only TCR beta chains sequenced, and the lack of alpha or paired-chain data limited which features could be detected. Linkage disequilibrium might explain the correlated functional status among segregating V segments, but an unknown experimental factor could not be excluded. According to a later analysis, parvovirus B19, influenza, CMV and Epstein-Barr virus appeared linked to several top co-occurrence clusters. Cytomegalovirus status was reported to be diagnosed by the classifier with high specificity and sensitivity in both the original and validation cohorts. Compared with the roughly 710-donor mean, donors in an Asian-associated ancestry cluster had fewer N-insertions in productive TCRs, according to a later genetic analysis. Because some donors lacked HLA typing at each locus, the association tests relied only on the typed subset. Assigning TCR associations to individual alleles was difficult when HLA alleles, especially DR and DQ, strongly co-occurred.

Sequencing was performed on PBMCs. The TCR comes from a man younger than 45 in good health and CMV-seronegative.

The CDR3 protein is CASINADSNTGELFF. DNA sequence: TGTGCCAGCATTAATGCGGATTCGAACACCGGGGAGCTGTTTTTT. The rearrangement joined TRBV5-6 to TRBJ2-2; the D segment cannot be called with confidence. The germline ends are 12 bases apart after V is trimmed by 6 bases and J by 0 bases. As encoded in the germline V gene, CDR1 is SGHDT while CDR2 is YYEEEE. The CDR3 measures 15 amino acids from cysteine to phenylalanine. Just CDR3 DNA is preserved here, 45 bases in frame from base 1.